Reported below is one T cell receptor beta chain. Its antigen remains unknown. Germline values: CDR1 MGHRA, CDR2 YSYEKL. The CDR3 extends over 16 amino acids. The V gene lost 0 bases and the J gene lost 1 base, with 10 bases spanning the gap. This entry comes from a study of T cell responses to AZD1222 COVID-19 vaccine. Study-level findings and limits: In all cases, repertoires were sampled only after the peak T cell response. Spike-specific TCRs gained breadth and depth after people received two AZD1222 doses. Clonal diversity was possibly underestimated, and the donors were mostly white British, with more females.

Clones were read by immunoSEQ multiplex PCR, and TCRdb kept only the in-frame ones, dropping some. This sample yields roughly 190,000 clones, of which approximately 90% are seen a single time; approximately 1.8% belongs to the top ten. Pooling of second doses given at about 4 or about 12 weeks was done. The clonotype comes from an adult who received the AZD1222 COVID-19 vaccine. V is TRBV4-1 and J is TRBJ1-5, with D unclear. This specimen consisted of peripheral blood, obtained 28 days after the second AZD1222 dose. CDR3 amino acids: CASSQEVYLSNQPQHF. CDR3 sequence (DNA): TGCGCCAGCAGCCAAGAAGTCTACCTAAGCAATCAGCCCCAGCATTTT.